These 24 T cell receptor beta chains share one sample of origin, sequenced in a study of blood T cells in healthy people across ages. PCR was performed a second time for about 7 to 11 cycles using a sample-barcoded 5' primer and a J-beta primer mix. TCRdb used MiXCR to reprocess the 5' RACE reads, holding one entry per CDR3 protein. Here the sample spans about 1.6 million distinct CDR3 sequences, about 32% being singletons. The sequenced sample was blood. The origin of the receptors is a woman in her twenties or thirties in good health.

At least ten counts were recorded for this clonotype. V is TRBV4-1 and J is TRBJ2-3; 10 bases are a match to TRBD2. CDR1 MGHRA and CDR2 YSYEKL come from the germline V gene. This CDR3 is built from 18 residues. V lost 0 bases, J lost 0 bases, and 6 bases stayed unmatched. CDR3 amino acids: CASSQENSGGRSTDTQYF. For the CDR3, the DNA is TGCGCCAGCAGCCAAGAGAATAGCGGGGGGCGTAGCACAGATACGCAGTATTTT.

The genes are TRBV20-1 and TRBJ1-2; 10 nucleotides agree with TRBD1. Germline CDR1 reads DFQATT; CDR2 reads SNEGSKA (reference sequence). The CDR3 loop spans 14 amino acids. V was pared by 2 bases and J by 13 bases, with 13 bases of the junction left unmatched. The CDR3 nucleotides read TGCAGTGCTAGATCTGACAGGGGGCTTATGATTATCACCTTC. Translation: CSARSDRGLMIITF.

CDR3 DNA: TGTGCCAGCAGGCAAGGGGGCTGGGAGCAGTTCTTC. Translation gives CASRQGGWEQFF. The V call is TRBV27, the J call TRBJ2-1; 7 bases are a match to TRBD1. The CDR3 contains 12 residues. The trim removed 6 bases at V and 10 bases at J, leaving 6 bases unmatched. CDR1 MNHEY and CDR2 SMNVEV come from the germline V gene (reference sequence).

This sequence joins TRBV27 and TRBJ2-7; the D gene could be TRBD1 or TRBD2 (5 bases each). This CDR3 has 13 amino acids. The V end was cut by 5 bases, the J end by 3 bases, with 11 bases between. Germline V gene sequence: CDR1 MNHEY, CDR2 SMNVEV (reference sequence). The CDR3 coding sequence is TGTGCCAGCAGTGGGACGGCTATCTACGAGCAGTACTTC. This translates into CASSGTAIYEQYF.

CDR3: CASSFRVGEQYF. CDR3 DNA: TGTGCCAGCAGTTTCCGGGTTGGGGAGCAGTACTTC. The chain has TRBV6-1 and TRBJ2-7; D is unclear. Per germline, CDR1 MNHNS and CDR2 SASEGT. Deletions cut 5 bases from V and 7 bases from J, with 12 bases between. The CDR3 extends over 12 amino acids.

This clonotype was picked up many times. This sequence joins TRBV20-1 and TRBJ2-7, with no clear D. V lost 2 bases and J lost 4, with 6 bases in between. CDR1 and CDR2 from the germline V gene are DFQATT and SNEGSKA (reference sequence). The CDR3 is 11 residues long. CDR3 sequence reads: CSARLGYEQYF. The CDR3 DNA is TGCAGTGCTAGATTGGGGTACGAGCAGTACTTC.

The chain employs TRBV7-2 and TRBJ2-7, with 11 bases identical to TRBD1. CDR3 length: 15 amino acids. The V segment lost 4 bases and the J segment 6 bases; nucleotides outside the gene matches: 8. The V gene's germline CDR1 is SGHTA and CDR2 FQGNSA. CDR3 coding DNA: TGTGCCAGCAGCTCCATAGGGACAGGGGGGGGCGAGCAGTACTTC. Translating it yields CASSSIGTGGGEQYF.

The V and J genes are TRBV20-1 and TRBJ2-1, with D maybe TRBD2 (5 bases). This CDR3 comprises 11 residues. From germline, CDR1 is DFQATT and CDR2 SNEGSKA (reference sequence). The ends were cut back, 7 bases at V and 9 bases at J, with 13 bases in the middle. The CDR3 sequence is CSGSGGREQFF. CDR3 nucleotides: TGCAGTGGTTCCGGCGGGCGTGAGCAGTTCTTC.

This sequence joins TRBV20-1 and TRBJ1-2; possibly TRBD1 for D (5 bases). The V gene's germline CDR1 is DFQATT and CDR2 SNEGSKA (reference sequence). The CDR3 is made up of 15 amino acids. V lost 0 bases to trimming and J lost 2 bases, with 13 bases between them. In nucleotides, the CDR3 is TGCAGTGCTAGAGATCGCACAGGAGCGAACTATGGCTACACCTTC. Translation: CSARDRTGANYGYTF.

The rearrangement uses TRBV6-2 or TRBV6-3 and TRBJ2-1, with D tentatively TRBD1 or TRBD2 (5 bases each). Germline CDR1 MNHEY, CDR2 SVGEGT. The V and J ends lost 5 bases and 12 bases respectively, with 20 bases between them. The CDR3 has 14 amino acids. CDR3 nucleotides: TGTGCCAGCAGTGGTCTAGTCGGGGCAGGATGGCAGTTCTTC. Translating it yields CASSGLVGAGWQFF.

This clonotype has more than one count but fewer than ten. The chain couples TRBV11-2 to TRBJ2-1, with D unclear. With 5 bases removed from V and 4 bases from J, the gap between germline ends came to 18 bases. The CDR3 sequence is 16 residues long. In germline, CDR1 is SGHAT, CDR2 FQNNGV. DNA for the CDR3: TGTGCCAGCAGCCTGAGGAGAGCCCGGACGTACAATGAGCAGTTCTTC. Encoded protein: CASSLRRARTYNEQFF.

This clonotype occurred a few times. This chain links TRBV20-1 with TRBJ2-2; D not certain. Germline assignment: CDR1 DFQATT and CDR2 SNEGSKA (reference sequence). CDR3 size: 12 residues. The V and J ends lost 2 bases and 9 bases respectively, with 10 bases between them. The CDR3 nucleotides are TGCAGTGCTAGACTCTCCGGCCGGGAGCTGTTTTTT. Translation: CSARLSGRELFF.

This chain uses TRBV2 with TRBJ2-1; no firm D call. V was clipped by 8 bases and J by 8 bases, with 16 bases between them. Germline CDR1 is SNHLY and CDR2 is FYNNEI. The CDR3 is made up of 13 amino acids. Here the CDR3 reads CASSTGQVDEQFF. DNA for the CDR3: TGTGCCAGCTCTACGGGCCAAGTGGATGAGCAGTTCTTC. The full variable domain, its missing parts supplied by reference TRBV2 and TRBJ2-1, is EPEVTQTPSHQVTQMGQEVILRCVPISNHLYFYWYRQILGQKVEFLVSFYNNEISEKSEIFDDQFSVERPDGSNFTLKIRSTKLEDSAMYFCASSTGQVDEQFFGPGTRLTVL.

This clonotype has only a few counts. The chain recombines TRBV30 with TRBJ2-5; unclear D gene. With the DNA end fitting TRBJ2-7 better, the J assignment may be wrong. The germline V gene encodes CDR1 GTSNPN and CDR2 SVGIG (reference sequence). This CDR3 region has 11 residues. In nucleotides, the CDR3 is TGTGCCTGGAGTGTAGGTAGCGAGCAGTACTTC. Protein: CAWSVGSEQYF.

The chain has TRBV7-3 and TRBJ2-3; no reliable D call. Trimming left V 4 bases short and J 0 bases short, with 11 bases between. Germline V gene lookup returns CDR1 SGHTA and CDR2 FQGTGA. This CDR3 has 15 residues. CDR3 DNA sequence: TGTGCCAGCAGCTCCCTCGGCTGGAGCACAGATACGCAGTATTTT. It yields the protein CASSSLGWSTDTQYF.

This CDR3 is CATRYRNSPLHF. The CDR3 bases are TGTGCCACCAGATACAGAAATTCACCCCTCCACTTT. The chain recombines TRBV15 with TRBJ1-6; D is unclear. The V end was cut by 6 bases, the J end by 7 bases, with 7 bases between. The CDR3 has 12 amino acids. Germline loops: CDR1 LNHNV, CDR2 YYDKDF (reference sequence).

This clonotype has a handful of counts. The CDR3 DNA is TGTGCCAGCAGCCAAGTGCGCAGCTCCTACGAGCAGTACTTC. It is translated as CASSQVRSSYEQYF. The rearrangement uses TRBV14 and TRBJ2-7, with D unresolved. In germline, CDR1 is SGHDN, CDR2 FVKESK. This CDR3 region has 14 residues. V was pared by 1 base and J by 0 bases, with 7 bases between.

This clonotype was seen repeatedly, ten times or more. In DNA form, the CDR3 reads TGCAGCGTTGGGGGGGACAGGGGGCTTTGGAATGAGCAGTTCTTC. Translating gives CSVGGDRGLWNEQFF. V gene TRBV29-1 combines with J gene TRBJ2-1; 12 bases map to TRBD1. CDR1 is SQVTM and CDR2 is ANQGSEA in the germline V gene. The CDR3 runs to 15 residues. V lost 4 bases to trimming and J lost 7 bases; unmatched junction nucleotides: 8.

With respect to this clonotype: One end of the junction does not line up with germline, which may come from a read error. The CDR3 protein is CASSLLSGSSYDEQFF. CDR3 sequence (DNA): TGCGCCAGCAGCCTCCTTAGCGGAAGCTCCTACGATGAGCAGTTCTTC. The chain couples TRBV4-1 to TRBJ2-1; D perhaps matches TRBD2 (6 bases). Germline loops: CDR1 MGHRA, CDR2 YSYEKL. The CDR3 is 16 residues long.

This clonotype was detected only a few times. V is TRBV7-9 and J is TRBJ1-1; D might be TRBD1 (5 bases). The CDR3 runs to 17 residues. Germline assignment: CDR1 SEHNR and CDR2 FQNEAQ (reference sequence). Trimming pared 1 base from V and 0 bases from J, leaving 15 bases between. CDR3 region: CASSLGIQVLVNTEAFF. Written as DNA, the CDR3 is TGTGCCAGCAGCTTAGGGATACAGGTTCTGGTGAACACTGAAGCTTTCTTT.

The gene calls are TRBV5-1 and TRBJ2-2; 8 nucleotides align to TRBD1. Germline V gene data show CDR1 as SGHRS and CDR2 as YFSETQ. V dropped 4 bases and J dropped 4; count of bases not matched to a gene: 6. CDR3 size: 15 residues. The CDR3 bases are TGCGCCAGCAGCCGCGACAGGGGTTTCACCGGGGAGCTGTTTTTT. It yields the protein CASSRDRGFTGELFF. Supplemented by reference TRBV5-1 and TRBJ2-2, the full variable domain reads KAGVTQTPRYLIKTRGQQVTLSCSPISGHRSVSWYQQTPGQGLQFLFEYFSETQRNKGNFPGRFSGRQFSNSRSEMNVSTLELGDSALYLCASSRDRGFTGELFFGEGSRLTVL.

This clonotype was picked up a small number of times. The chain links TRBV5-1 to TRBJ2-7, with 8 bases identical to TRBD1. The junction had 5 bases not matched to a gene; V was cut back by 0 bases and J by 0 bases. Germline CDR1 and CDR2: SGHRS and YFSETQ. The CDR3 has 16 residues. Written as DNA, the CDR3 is TGCGCCAGCAGCTTGGGACAGGGGTCAATCTCCTACGAGCAGTACTTC. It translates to CASSLGQGSISYEQYF.

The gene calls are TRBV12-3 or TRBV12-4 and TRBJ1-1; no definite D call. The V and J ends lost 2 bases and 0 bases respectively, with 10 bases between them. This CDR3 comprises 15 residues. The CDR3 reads CASSLPGLMNTEAFF. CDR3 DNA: TGTGCCAGCAGTTTACCCGGATTGATGAACACTGAAGCTTTCTTT.

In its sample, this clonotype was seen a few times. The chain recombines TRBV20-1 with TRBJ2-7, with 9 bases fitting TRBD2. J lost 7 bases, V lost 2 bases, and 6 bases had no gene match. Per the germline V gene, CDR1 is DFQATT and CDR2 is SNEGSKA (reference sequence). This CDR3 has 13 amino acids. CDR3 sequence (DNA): TGCAGTGCTAGACTAGCGGGACAACTGGAGCAGTACTTC. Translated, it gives CSARLAGQLEQYF.